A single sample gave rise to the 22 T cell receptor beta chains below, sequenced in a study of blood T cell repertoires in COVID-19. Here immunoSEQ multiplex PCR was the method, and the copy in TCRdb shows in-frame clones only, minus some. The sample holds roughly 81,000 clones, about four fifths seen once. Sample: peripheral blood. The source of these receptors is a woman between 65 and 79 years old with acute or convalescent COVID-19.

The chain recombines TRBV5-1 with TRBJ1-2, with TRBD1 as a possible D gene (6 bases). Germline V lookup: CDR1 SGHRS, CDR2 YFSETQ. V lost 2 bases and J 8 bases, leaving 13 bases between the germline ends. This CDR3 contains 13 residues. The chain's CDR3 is CASSFWGLEGYTF. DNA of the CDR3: TGCGCCAGCAGCTTTTGGGGGCTAGAAGGCTACACCTTC.

CDR3 sequence reads: CAWSGVTTEAFF. CDR3 coding DNA: TGTGCCTGGAGTGGAGTTACGACTGAAGCTTTCTTT. The chain is built from TRBV30 and TRBJ1-1; D remains unclear. Trimming took off 1 base at V and 5 bases at J, with 8 bases between the two ends. Germline values: CDR1 GTSNPN, CDR2 SVGIG (reference sequence). This CDR3 has 12 amino acids.

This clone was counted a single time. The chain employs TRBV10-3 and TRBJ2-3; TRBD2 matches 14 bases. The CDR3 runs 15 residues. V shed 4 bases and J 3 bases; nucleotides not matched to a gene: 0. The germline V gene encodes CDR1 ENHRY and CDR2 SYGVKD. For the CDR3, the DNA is TGTGCCATCAGTGGGACTAGCGGGGGGACAGATACGCAGTATTTT. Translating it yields CAISGTSGGTDTQYF.

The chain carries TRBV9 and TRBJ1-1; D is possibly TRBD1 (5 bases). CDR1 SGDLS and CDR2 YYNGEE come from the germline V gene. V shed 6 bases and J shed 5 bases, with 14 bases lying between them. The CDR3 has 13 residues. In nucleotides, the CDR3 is TGTGCCAGCACCGAACTCCAGGGAACTGAAGCTTTCTTT. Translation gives CASTELQGTEAFF.

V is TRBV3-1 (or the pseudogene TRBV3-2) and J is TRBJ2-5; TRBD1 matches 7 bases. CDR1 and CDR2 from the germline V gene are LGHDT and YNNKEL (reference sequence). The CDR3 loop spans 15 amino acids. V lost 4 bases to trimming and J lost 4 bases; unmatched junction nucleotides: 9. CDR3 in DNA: TGTGCCAGCAGCCTGAGGACAGGCCAAGCAGAGACCCAGTACTTC. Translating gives CASSLRTGQAETQYF.

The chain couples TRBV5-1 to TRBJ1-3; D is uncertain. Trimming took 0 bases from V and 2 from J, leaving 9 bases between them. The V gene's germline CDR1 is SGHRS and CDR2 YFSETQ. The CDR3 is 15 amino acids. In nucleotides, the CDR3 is TGCGCCAGCAGCTTGGCCGGGAAACCTGGAAACACCATATATTTT. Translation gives CASSLAGKPGNTIYF.

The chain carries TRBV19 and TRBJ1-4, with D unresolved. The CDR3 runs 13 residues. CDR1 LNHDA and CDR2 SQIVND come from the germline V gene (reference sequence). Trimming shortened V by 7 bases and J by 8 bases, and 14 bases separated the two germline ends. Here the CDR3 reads CASKESGREKLFF. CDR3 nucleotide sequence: TGTGCCAGTAAGGAGAGCGGGAGGGAAAAACTGTTTTTT.

CDR3 loop: CASSYSPSPSTDTQYF. As DNA, the CDR3 is TGTGCCAGCAGTTACTCGCCGAGCCCTAGCACAGATACGCAGTATTTT. The rearrangement joins TRBV6-5 to TRBJ2-3, with D unresolved. Trimming stripped 0 bases from V and 0 bases from J, with 10 bases between. CDR1 is MNHEY and CDR2 is SVGAGI in the germline V gene. This CDR3 has 16 residues.

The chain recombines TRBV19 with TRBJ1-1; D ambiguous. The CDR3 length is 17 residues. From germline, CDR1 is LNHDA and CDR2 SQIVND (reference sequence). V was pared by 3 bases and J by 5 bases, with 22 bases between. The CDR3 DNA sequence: TGTGCCAGTAGTATGCGTCGGGGAAAGGGCCTTAAGACTGAAGCTTTCTTT. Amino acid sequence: CASSMRRGKGLKTEAFF. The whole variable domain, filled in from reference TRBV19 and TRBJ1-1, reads DGGITQSPKYLFRKEGQNVTLSCEQNLNHDAMYWYRQDPGQGLRLIYYSQIVNDFQKGDIAEGYSVSREKKESFPLTVTSAQKNPTAFYLCASSMRRGKGLKTEAFFGQGTRLTVV.

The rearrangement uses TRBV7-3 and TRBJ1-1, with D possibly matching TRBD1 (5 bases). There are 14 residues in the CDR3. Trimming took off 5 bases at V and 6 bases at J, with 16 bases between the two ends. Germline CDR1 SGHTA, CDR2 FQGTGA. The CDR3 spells CASSTYPGGSEAFF. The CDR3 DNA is TGTGCCAGCAGCACGTATCCCGGGGGTTCTGAAGCTTTCTTT.

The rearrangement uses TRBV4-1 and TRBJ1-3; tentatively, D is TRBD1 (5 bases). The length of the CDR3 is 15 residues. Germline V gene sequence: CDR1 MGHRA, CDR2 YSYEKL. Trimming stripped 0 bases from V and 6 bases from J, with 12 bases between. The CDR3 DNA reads TGCGCCAGCAGCCAAGATCCAGGGTTGGTAAACACCATATATTTT. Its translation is CASSQDPGLVNTIYF.

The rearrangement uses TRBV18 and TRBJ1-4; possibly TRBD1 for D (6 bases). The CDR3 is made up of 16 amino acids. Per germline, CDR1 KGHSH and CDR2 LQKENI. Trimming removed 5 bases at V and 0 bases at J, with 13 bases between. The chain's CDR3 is CASSSGHLSTNEKLFF. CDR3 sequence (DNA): TGTGCCAGCTCATCGGGACACCTCTCAACTAATGAAAAACTGTTTTTT.

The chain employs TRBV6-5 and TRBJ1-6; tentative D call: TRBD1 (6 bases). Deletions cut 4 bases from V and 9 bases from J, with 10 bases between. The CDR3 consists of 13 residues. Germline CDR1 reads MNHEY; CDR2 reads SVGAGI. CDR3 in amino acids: CASSSTGGSPLHF. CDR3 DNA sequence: TGTGCCAGCAGTTCGACAGGCGGTTCACCCCTCCACTTT.

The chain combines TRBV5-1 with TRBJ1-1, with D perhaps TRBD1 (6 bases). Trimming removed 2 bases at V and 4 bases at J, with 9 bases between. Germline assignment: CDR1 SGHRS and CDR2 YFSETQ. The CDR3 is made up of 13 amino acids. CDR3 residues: CASSFQGSTEAFF. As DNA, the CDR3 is TGCGCCAGCAGCTTCCAGGGGAGCACTGAAGCTTTCTTT.

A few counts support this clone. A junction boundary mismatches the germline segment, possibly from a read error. CDR3 nucleotides: TGTGCCAGCAGCCTAGCGGCACTAAACACCGGGGAGCTGTTTTTT. It translates to CASSLAALNTGELFF. The chain employs TRBV7-9 and TRBJ2-2; 7 positions agree with TRBD2. Germline CDR1 and CDR2: SEHNR and FQNEAQ (reference sequence). This CDR3 has 15 amino acids.

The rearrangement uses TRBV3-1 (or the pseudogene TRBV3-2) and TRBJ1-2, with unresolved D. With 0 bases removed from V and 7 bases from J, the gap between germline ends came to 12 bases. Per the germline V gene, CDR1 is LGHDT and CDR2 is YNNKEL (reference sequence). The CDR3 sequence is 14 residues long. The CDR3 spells CASSQDSVLAGYTF. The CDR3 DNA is TGTGCCAGCAGCCAAGATAGCGTTCTGGCTGGCTACACCTTC.

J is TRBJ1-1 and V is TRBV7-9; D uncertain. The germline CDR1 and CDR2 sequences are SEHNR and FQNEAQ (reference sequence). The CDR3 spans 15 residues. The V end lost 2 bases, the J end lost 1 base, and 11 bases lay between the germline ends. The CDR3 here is CASSLSRLENTEAFF. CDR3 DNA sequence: TGTGCCAGCAGCTTATCCAGGCTCGAGAACACTGAAGCTTTCTTT.

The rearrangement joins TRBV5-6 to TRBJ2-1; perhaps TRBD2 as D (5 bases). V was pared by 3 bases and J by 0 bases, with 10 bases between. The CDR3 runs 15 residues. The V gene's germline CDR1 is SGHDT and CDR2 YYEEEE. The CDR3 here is CASSSDSSSYNEQFF. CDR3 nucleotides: TGTGCCAGCAGCTCGGACTCTAGCTCCTACAATGAGCAGTTCTTC.

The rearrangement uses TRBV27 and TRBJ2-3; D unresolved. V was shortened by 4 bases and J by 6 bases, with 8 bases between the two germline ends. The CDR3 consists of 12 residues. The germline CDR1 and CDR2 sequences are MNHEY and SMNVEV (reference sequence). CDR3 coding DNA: TGTGCCAGCAGTTCCCCGGGTGATACGCAGTATTTT. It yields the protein CASSSPGDTQYF.

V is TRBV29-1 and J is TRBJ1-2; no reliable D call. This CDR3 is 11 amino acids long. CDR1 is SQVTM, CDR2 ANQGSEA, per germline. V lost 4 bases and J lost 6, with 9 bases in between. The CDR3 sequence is CSVALKHGYTF. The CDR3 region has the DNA TGCAGCGTTGCCCTAAAGCATGGCTACACCTTC.

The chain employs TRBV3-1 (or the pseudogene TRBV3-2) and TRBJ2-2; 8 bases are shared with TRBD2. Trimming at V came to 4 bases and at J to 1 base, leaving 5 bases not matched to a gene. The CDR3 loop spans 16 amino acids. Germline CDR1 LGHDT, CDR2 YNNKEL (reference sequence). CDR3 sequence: CASSRTAGGNTGELFF. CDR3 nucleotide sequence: TGTGCCAGCAGCCGCACCGCGGGGGGGAACACCGGGGAGCTGTTTTTT.

Here the CDR3 reads CASSLPFQRGREQFF. The CDR3 nucleotides read TGTGCCAGCAGCCTCCCGTTCCAGCGGGGGCGTGAGCAGTTCTTC. The chain combines TRBV11-2 with TRBJ2-1; the match to TRBD2 covers 8 bases. The germline CDR1 and CDR2 sequences are SGHAT and FQNNGV. This CDR3 has 15 residues. The J segment lost 9 bases and the V segment lost 5 bases, leaving 12 bases of the junction unmatched.